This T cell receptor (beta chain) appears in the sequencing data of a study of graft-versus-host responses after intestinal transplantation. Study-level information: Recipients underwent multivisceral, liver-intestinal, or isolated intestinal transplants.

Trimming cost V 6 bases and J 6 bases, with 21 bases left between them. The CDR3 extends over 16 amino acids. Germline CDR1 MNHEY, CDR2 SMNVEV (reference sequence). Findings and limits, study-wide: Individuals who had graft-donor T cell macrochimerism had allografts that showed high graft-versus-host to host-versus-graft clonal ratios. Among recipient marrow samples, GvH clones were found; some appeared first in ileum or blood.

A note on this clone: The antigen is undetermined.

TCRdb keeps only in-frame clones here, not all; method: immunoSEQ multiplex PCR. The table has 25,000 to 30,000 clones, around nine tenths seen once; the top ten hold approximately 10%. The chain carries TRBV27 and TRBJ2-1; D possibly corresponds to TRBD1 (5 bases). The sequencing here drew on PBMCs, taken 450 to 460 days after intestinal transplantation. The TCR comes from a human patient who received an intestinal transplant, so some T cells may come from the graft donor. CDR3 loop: CASSSTYTGPLNEQFF. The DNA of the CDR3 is TGTGCCAGCAGCTCAACTTACACAGGTCCTCTCAATGAGCAGTTCTTC.